The source of this TCR beta chain is a study of blood T cell repertoires in COVID-19. For the study at large: Samples of COVID-19 (acute and convalescent) were obtained from the United States, Italy and Spain. The analysed material was cDNA or gDNA that came from T cells, B-cell-depleted T cells, or PBMCs.

V lost 6 bases and J 1 base, leaving 9 bases between the germline ends. The CDR3 loop spans 13 amino acids. Profiling relied on immunoSEQ multiplex PCR, and the TCRdb table lists in-frame clones only, not all of them. The sample carries roughly 180,000 clones, about 85% recorded once. The gene calls are TRBV12-3 or TRBV12-4 and TRBJ2-5; maybe TRBD2 (6 bases). The source is a man aged 18 to 29 with acute or convalescent COVID-19. The sequenced sample was peripheral blood. This chain's CDR3 is CASRRDFQETQYF. The DNA for the CDR3 is TGTGCCAGCAGAAGGGACTTCCAAGAGACCCAGTACTTC.